This TCR beta chain was obtained from a study of T cell responses to AZD1222 COVID-19 vaccine. Notes on the study in general: Donors skewed white British and female; clonal diversity was possibly underestimated. Just a handful of AZD1222 recipients were seropositive at baseline.

This table comes from immunoSEQ multiplex PCR, and its TCRdb copy is limited to in-frame clones, with some not included. Here the sample spans about 150,000 clones, around nine tenths being singletons. This clone appeared a single time. The antigen remains unidentified. This TCR was sampled from an adult who had recovered from COVID-19. The sequencing used peripheral blood, collected after recovery from COVID-19.

The CDR3 here is CASSLGASGYEQFF. In nucleotides, the CDR3 is TGCGCCAGCAGCTTGGGGGCTAGCGGGTATGAGCAGTTCTTC. The gene calls are TRBV5-1 and TRBJ2-1; 8 nucleotides align to TRBD2. V shed 0 bases, J shed 8 bases, and the junction held 4 bases outside the gene matches. This CDR3 is built from 14 residues. CDR1 and CDR2 (germline): SGHRS, YFSETQ.